What follows are 11 T cell receptor beta chains derived from one specimen sequenced in a study of shared clonotypes between healthy human individuals. The table came from immunoSEQ multiplex PCR; TCRdb's copy has only in-frame clones and leaves some out. Among approximately 530,000 clones listed, roughly 95% were seen once. The specimen was naive CD4+ T cells sorted from blood. Indicated subset: CD45RA+ positively selected. These receptors were taken from a woman aged 25 to 39 in good health.

The CDR3 is CASSLTSGSFETQYF. CDR3 DNA sequence: TGCGCCAGCAGCTTGACTAGCGGGAGTTTTGAGACCCAGTACTTC. The chain links TRBV5-1 to TRBJ2-5, with 11 bases identical to TRBD2. Germline lookup yields CDR1 SGHRS and CDR2 YFSETQ. J was trimmed by 5 bases and V by 1 base; bases with no gene match: 4. The CDR3 sequence is 15 residues long.

This clone was observed a few times. The chain recombines TRBV28 with TRBJ1-5, with 8 bases fitting TRBD1. J lost 7 bases, V lost 3 bases, and 8 bases had no gene match. This CDR3 contains 15 residues. The germline CDR1 and CDR2 sequences are MDHEN and SYDVKM. The CDR3, as DNA: TGTGCCAGCAGTTTTGGGACAGGACGCGTGCAGCCCCAGCATTTT. It codes for CASSFGTGRVQPQHF.

Worth noting for this clone: The sample has other DNA sequences that encode this CDR3 too. The chain has TRBV5-1 and TRBJ2-5, with D unresolved. Per germline, CDR1 SGHRS and CDR2 YFSETQ. The V and J ends lost 0 bases and 5 bases respectively, with 5 bases between them. This CDR3 has 12 amino acids. CDR3: CASSLAGETQYF. The CDR3 coding sequence is TGCGCCAGCAGCTTGGCCGGTGAGACCCAGTACTTC.

The chain uses TRBV28 and TRBJ1-2; weak D call: TRBD1 (5 bases). CDR3 length: 14 amino acids. Trimming shortened V by 2 bases and J by 7 bases, and 14 bases separated the two germline ends. Germline V lookup: CDR1 MDHEN, CDR2 SYDVKM. The CDR3 bases are TGTGCCAGCAGTTTAGCGGGGATTAGGGGTGGCTACACCTTC. Translated: CASSLAGIRGGYTF.

This clone occurred once. The chain links TRBV29-1 to TRBJ2-3; D tentatively reads TRBD1 or TRBD2 (5 bases each). Trimming left V 7 bases short and J 0 bases short, with 17 bases between. The CDR3 consists of 15 residues. The V gene's germline CDR1 is SQVTM and CDR2 ANQGSEA. The CDR3 bases are TGCAGCGCGCCGGGGCCCGCGGCAAGCACAGATACGCAGTATTTT. It encodes CSAPGPAASTDTQYF.

This clone is a singleton in its sample. The chain is built from TRBV6-1 and TRBJ2-7; no reliable D call. V gave up 4 bases and J gave up 6 bases, with 19 bases separating them. The CDR3 has 15 residues. Germline lookup yields CDR1 MNHNS and CDR2 SASEGT. The CDR3 is CASSAAFSTVTEQYF. The CDR3 DNA reads as TGTGCCAGCAGTGCAGCCTTCTCCACGGTAACCGAGCAGTACTTC.

The gene calls are TRBV7-2 and TRBJ2-3, with D perhaps TRBD2 (6 bases). Trimming stripped 1 base from V and 1 base from J, with 9 bases between. This CDR3 has 15 amino acids. The germline gives CDR1 SGHTA, CDR2 FQGNSA. The CDR3 region is CASSLVGGGTDTQYF. The CDR3 region has the DNA TGTGCCAGCAGCTTAGTGGGAGGCGGCACAGATACGCAGTATTTT.

Here the CDR3 DNA reads TGTGCCAGCTCACCAGCACCCTGGACAGTTAAAAATGAGCAGTTCTTC. Protein product: CASSPAPWTVKNEQFF. The chain has TRBV18 and TRBJ2-1; D may be TRBD1 (6 bases). The V end was cut by 2 bases, the J end by 7 bases, with 18 bases between. This CDR3 contains 16 residues. CDR1 and CDR2 (germline): KGHSH, LQKENI.

This clone was seen once. The rearrangement uses TRBV11-2 and TRBJ2-7; D is unclear. This CDR3 contains 15 residues. Per the germline V gene, CDR1 is SGHAT and CDR2 is FQNNGV. Trimming removed 1 base at V and 0 bases at J, with 10 bases between. The CDR3 sequence: CASSLGAALSYEQYF. The CDR3 region has the DNA TGTGCCAGCAGCTTAGGGGCAGCCCTCTCCTACGAGCAGTACTTC.

V gene TRBV28 combines with J gene TRBJ2-7; no clear D gene. Trimming left V 6 bases short and J 1 base short, with 4 bases between. Germline lookup yields CDR1 MDHEN and CDR2 SYDVKM. The CDR3 is 11 amino acids. The CDR3 coding sequence is TGTGCCAGCAGCCGATCCTACGAGCAGTACTTC. It encodes CASSRSYEQYF.

This chain connects TRBV6-1 to TRBJ1-3; D remains unclear. Germline V gives CDR1 MNHNS, CDR2 SASEGT. With 0 bases removed from V and 7 bases from J, the gap between germline ends came to 16 bases. CDR3 length: 16 amino acids. The CDR3 DNA is TGTGCCAGCAGTGAAGCCCTGAGGGCGAGCCGGAACACCATATATTTT. Residues: CASSEALRASRNTIYF.